These 31 T cell receptor beta chains originate from one sample sequenced in a study of T cell changes during pregnancy in multiple sclerosis. Data came from immunoSEQ multiplex PCR; TCRdb stores just in-frame clones and leaves some out. The data contain 30,000 to 40,000 clones, less than 95% of them singletons. Sequencing used CD4+ T cells from peripheral blood mononuclear cells, obtained in the first trimester of pregnancy. The receptors stem from a female donor in good health, enrolled as a control in a pregnancy study.

The rearrangement links TRBV18 to TRBJ1-1; D gene unclear. The CDR3 is 14 amino acids. V lost 5 bases and J lost 1, with 11 bases in between. Germline loops: CDR1 KGHSH, CDR2 LQKENI. CDR3 sequence reads: CASSMKQQNTEAFF. CDR3 DNA: TGTGCCAGCTCAATGAAACAGCAGAACACTGAAGCTTTCTTT.

The gene calls are TRBV11-2 and TRBJ2-7, with D unresolved. Per the germline V gene, CDR1 is SGHAT and CDR2 is FQNNGV. CDR3 length: 14 residues. The V end lost 5 bases, the J end lost 4 bases, and 15 bases lay between the germline ends. The CDR3 DNA sequence: TGTGCCAGCAGCCCCACTCCTTTACCTTACGAGCAGTACTTC. It translates to CASSPTPLPYEQYF.

The CDR3 spells CASSGPGLQQFF. The DNA for the CDR3 is TGTGCCAGCAGTGGACCGGGACTACAGCAGTTCTTC. The V and J genes are TRBV2 and TRBJ2-1; 7 nucleotides align to TRBD2. Looked up from germline, CDR1 is SNHLY and CDR2 is FYNNEI. With 4 bases clipped from V and 11 bases from J, the junction kept 5 bases outside the gene matches. The CDR3 totals 12 residues.

The table lists this clone with a few counts. The J gene is TRBJ1-3, the V gene TRBV29-1; D remains ambiguous. Trimming cost V 1 base and J 0 bases, with 10 bases left between them. From germline, CDR1 is SQVTM and CDR2 ANQGSEA. CDR3 length: 15 amino acids. The CDR3 DNA sequence: TGCAGCGTTGAAGGACTCGGGAGCTCTGGAAACACCATATATTTT. It codes for CSVEGLGSSGNTIYF. Full variable domain (remainder filled in from reference TRBV29-1 and TRBJ1-3): SAVISQKPSRDICQRGTSLTIQCQVDSQVTMMFWYRQQPGQSLTLIATANQGSEATYESGFVIDKFPISRPNLTFSTLTVSNMSPEDSSIYLCSVEGLGSSGNTIYFGEGSWLTVV.

The genes are TRBV28 and TRBJ2-3; a weak D match, TRBD1 (5 bases). Germline lookup yields CDR1 MDHEN and CDR2 SYDVKM. V was shortened by 6 bases and J by 5 bases, with 18 bases between the two germline ends. The CDR3 length is 15 residues. CDR3 sequence (DNA): TGTGCCAGCAGGCCTGGTGGGGCCTCGGGAGATACGCAGTATTTT. Translation gives CASRPGGASGDTQYF. Based on the CDR3 plus reference TRBV28 and TRBJ2-3, the full variable domain is DVKVTQSSRYLVKRTGEKVFLECVQDMDHENMFWYRQDPGLGLRLIYFSYDVKMKEKGDIPEGYSVSREKKERFSLILESASTNQTSMYLCASRPGGASGDTQYFGPGTRLTVL.

The V gene is TRBV14, the J gene TRBJ1-2, with D hard to call. The CDR3 is 13 amino acids. Germline CDR1 reads SGHDN; CDR2 reads FVKESK. With 4 bases removed from V and 4 bases from J, the gap between germline ends came to 10 bases. The CDR3 loop reads CASSPILGYGYTF. The CDR3 DNA reads TGTGCCAGCAGCCCGATTCTCGGCTATGGCTACACCTTC.

This chain uses TRBV5-5 with TRBJ1-1; no definite D call. V lost 1 base, J lost 1 base, and 11 bases lay in between. The V gene's germline CDR1 is SGHKS and CDR2 YYEKEE (reference sequence). The CDR3 extends over 15 amino acids. The CDR3 sequence is CASSLLPGENTEAFF. The CDR3 nucleotides are TGTGCCAGCAGCTTGTTGCCCGGGGAGAACACTGAAGCTTTCTTT. The full variable domain, its missing parts supplied by reference TRBV5-5 and TRBJ1-1, is DAGVTQSPTHLIKTRGQQVTLRCSPISGHKSVSWYQQVLGQGPQFIFQYYEKEERGRGNFPDRFSARQFPNYSSELNVNALLLGDSALYLCASSLLPGENTEAFFGQGTRLTVV.

V usage is TRBV4-1 and J usage is TRBJ2-1, with 7 positions matching TRBD2. Germline-derived CDR1 and CDR2 are MGHRA and YSYEKL. V trimming: 0 bases; J trimming: 8 bases; junction bases outside the gene matches: 7. This CDR3 has 15 amino acids. The CDR3 DNA is TGCGCCAGCAGCCAAGACCTGCGGGGGAGGGATGAGCAGTTCTTC. Translated: CASSQDLRGRDEQFF.

V and J are TRBV5-1 and TRBJ2-2; 7 bases fit TRBD2. Germline lookup yields CDR1 SGHRS and CDR2 YFSETQ. The CDR3 has 15 amino acids. The junction had 10 bases not matched to a gene; V was cut back by 5 bases and J by 6 bases. The CDR3 region is CASRLMGGKPGELFF. The CDR3 region has the DNA TGCGCCAGCAGATTAATGGGAGGGAAGCCCGGGGAGCTGTTTTTT.

This sequence joins TRBV15 and TRBJ2-1, with 10 nucleotides matching TRBD2. V lost 2 bases and J lost 2; bases outside the gene matches: 0. The V gene's germline CDR1 is LNHNV and CDR2 YYDKDF (reference sequence). The CDR3 length is 15 residues. The CDR3 bases are TGTGCCACCAGCAGACTAGCGGGGGCCTACAATGAGCAGTTCTTC. Encoded protein: CATSRLAGAYNEQFF.

The rearrangement joins TRBV10-3 to TRBJ2-2; D remains unclear. V shed 6 bases and J shed 0 bases, with 14 bases lying between them. In germline, CDR1 is ENHRY, CDR2 SYGVKD. The CDR3 totals 16 residues. This CDR3 reads CAIRIPDIANTGELFF. CDR3 bases: TGTGCCATCAGGATACCTGACATCGCGAACACCGGGGAGCTGTTTTTT.

The chain employs TRBV5-6 and TRBJ2-5, with TRBD1 as a possible D gene (6 bases). The CDR3 is made up of 14 amino acids. Trimming pared 0 bases from V and 1 base from J, leaving 7 bases between. Germline V gene lookup returns CDR1 SGHDT and CDR2 YYEEEE. The CDR3 here is CASSLAQGQETQYF. CDR3 nucleotides: TGTGCCAGCAGCTTGGCACAGGGCCAAGAGACCCAGTACTTC.

The chain uses TRBV7-2 and TRBJ2-2; possible D gene TRBD2, 7 bases. CDR3 length equals 15 residues. From germline, CDR1 is SGHTA and CDR2 FQGNSA. V was shortened by 5 bases and J by 0 bases, with 10 bases between the two germline ends. CDR3 protein: CASSPRGPNTGELFF. The CDR3, as DNA: TGTGCCAGCAGCCCGCGGGGGCCGAACACCGGGGAGCTGTTTTTT.

The chain recombines TRBV5-1 with TRBJ2-7, with 10 nucleotides matching TRBD1. V dropped 3 bases and J dropped 3; count of bases not matched to a gene: 6. This CDR3 comprises 15 residues. Germline CDR1 and CDR2: SGHRS and YFSETQ. The CDR3 loop is CASSYRGQGNYEQYF. CDR3 nucleotides: TGCGCCAGCAGCTACAGGGGACAGGGGAACTACGAGCAGTACTTC. The entire variable domain, with the rest obtained from reference TRBV5-1 and TRBJ2-7, is as follows: KAGVTQTPRYLIKTRGQQVTLSCSPISGHRSVSWYQQTPGQGLQFLFEYFSETQRNKGNFPGRFSGRQFSNSRSEMNVSTLELGDSALYLCASSYRGQGNYEQYFGPGTRLTVT.

The chain combines TRBV19 with TRBJ2-3, with TRBD1 as a possible D gene (6 bases). V was pared by 6 bases and J by 4 bases, with 11 bases between. Germline V gives CDR1 LNHDA, CDR2 SQIVND (reference sequence). The CDR3 covers 13 residues. The CDR3 DNA reads as TGTGCCAGTAGCCTCCGACAGGCAGATACGCAGTATTTT. Translated: CASSLRQADTQYF.

The J gene is TRBJ2-1, the V gene TRBV7-8, with 13 bases aligning to TRBD2. The germline V gene encodes CDR1 SGHVS and CDR2 FQNEAQ. With V trimmed by 5 bases and J by 7 bases, 11 bases remained unmatched. The CDR3 runs to 17 residues. CDR3 nucleotide sequence: TGTGCCAGCAGCCCGAACATGGGACTAGCGGGGCAGAATGAGCAGTTCTTC. Amino acid sequence: CASSPNMGLAGQNEQFF.

This clone was counted only a few times. The chain has TRBV14 and TRBJ2-3, with 9 positions matching TRBD2. The CDR3 has 14 amino acids. V lost 4 bases to trimming and J lost 6 bases; unmatched junction nucleotides: 5. Germline-derived CDR1 and CDR2 are SGHDN and FVKESK. CDR3 residues: CASSLGLAWDTQYF. The CDR3 nucleotides are TGTGCCAGCAGCCTTGGACTAGCGTGGGATACGCAGTATTTT.

The chain combines TRBV6-6 with TRBJ1-4, with D possibly being TRBD1 (5 bases). CDR1 and CDR2 (germline): MNHNY, SVGAGI (reference sequence). The CDR3 covers 12 residues. Between the trimmed V and J ends, which lost 8 bases and 7 bases, there was a span of 11 bases. CDR3 DNA sequence: TGTGCCAGCCGGGGGGGAAGTGAAAAACTGTTTTTT. It specifies CASRGGSEKLFF.

J is TRBJ1-5 and V is TRBV27; D is undetermined. Per germline, CDR1 MNHEY and CDR2 SMNVEV (reference sequence). CDR3 length: 16 amino acids. Trimming took 2 bases from V and 4 from J, leaving 15 bases between them. The CDR3 DNA is TGTGCCAGCAGTTTACGGGCCTTAGCGTGGAATCAGCCCCAGCATTTT. Amino acid sequence: CASSLRALAWNQPQHF.

The J gene is TRBJ1-2, the V gene TRBV28, with TRBD1 matching over 7 bases. The trim removed 5 bases at V and 4 bases at J, leaving 7 bases unmatched. The CDR3 runs 14 residues. CDR1 is MDHEN and CDR2 is SYDVKM in the germline V gene. CDR3 residues: CASSPYRDSYGYTF. The DNA of the CDR3 is TGTGCCAGCAGTCCCTACCGGGACAGCTATGGCTACACCTTC.

The rearrangement links TRBV4-1 to TRBJ2-1; D gene uncertain. Trimming shortened V by 6 bases and J by 4 bases, and 4 bases separated the two germline ends. The CDR3 is 11 residues long. Looked up from germline, CDR1 is MGHRA and CDR2 is YSYEKL. The CDR3 region has the DNA TGCGCCAGCAGAGAGTACAATGAGCAGTTCTTC. It yields the protein CASREYNEQFF.

The chain recombines TRBV6-5 with TRBJ1-2; 7 bases fit TRBD1. Germline V gene lookup returns CDR1 MNHEY and CDR2 SVGAGI. V was pared by 4 bases and J by 8 bases, with 10 bases of the junction left unmatched. CDR3 size: 14 residues. CDR3 residues: CASSFLQGSWGYTF. CDR3 DNA: TGTGCCAGCAGTTTCTTACAGGGGTCCTGGGGCTACACCTTC.

The chain is built from TRBV5-8 and TRBJ1-6, with D maybe TRBD1 (6 bases). Trimming left V 6 bases short and J 6 bases short, with 13 bases between. Germline V gives CDR1 SGHTS, CDR2 YDEGEE. The CDR3 covers 14 residues. In DNA, the CDR3 is TGTGCCAGCATTAGAGGACAGCTTAATTCACCCCTCCACTTT. This codes for CASIRGQLNSPLHF.

V and J are TRBV20-1 and TRBJ2-5; 7 nucleotides align to TRBD1. V lost 6 bases to trimming and J lost 9 bases; unmatched junction nucleotides: 4. From germline, CDR1 is DFQATT and CDR2 SNEGSKA (reference sequence). CDR3 length: 10 residues. The CDR3 DNA reads TGCAGTGCGGGAACAGGGGCCCAGTACTTC. This sequence encodes CSAGTGAQYF.

This sequence joins TRBV11-2 and TRBJ1-5; D possibly corresponds to TRBD1 (6 bases). The CDR3 is made up of 14 amino acids. V was trimmed by 6 bases and J by 3 bases, leaving 12 bases between them. Germline CDR1 SGHAT, CDR2 FQNNGV. The CDR3 nucleotides read TGTGCCAGCAGTCAAACAGGGCTCAATCAGCCCCAGCATTTT. This translates into CASSQTGLNQPQHF.

The chain employs TRBV6-6 and TRBJ1-6; unclear D gene. Trimming left V 5 bases short and J 5 bases short, with 13 bases between. Per the germline V gene, CDR1 is MNHNY and CDR2 is SVGAGI (reference sequence). The CDR3 is 15 amino acids. CDR3 sequence: CASSPRVGHNSPLHF. DNA of the CDR3: TGTGCCAGCAGTCCTCGAGTGGGCCATAATTCACCCCTCCACTTT.

V gene TRBV19 combines with J gene TRBJ1-1; TRBD1 agrees at 9 bases. Germline assignment: CDR1 LNHDA and CDR2 SQIVND (reference sequence). This CDR3 has 15 amino acids. V shed 8 bases and J 0 bases; nucleotides not matched to a gene: 7. CDR3 region: CASWTGELMNTEAFF. CDR3 coding DNA: TGTGCCAGTTGGACAGGGGAGCTGATGAACACTGAAGCTTTCTTT.

This clone has only one observation. The chain joins TRBV5-1 to TRBJ1-1, with TRBD1 as a possible D gene (6 bases). Deletions cut 0 bases from V and 10 bases from J, with 16 bases between. CDR1 is SGHRS and CDR2 is YFSETQ in the germline V gene. The CDR3 consists of 14 residues. This chain's CDR3 is CASSLDGYGGRAFF. In DNA, the CDR3 is TGCGCCAGCAGCTTGGATGGGTACGGGGGGCGAGCTTTCTTT.

The chain combines TRBV27 with TRBJ1-1, with D uncertain. Trimming took 5 bases from V and 5 from J, leaving 15 bases between them. This CDR3 has 14 amino acids. Germline V gene lookup returns CDR1 MNHEY and CDR2 SMNVEV (reference sequence). In DNA form, the CDR3 reads TGTGCCAGCAGTCCGTACCAGGCGCGTACTGAAGCTTTCTTT. This translates into CASSPYQARTEAFF.

The V call is TRBV19, the J call TRBJ2-2; possible D gene TRBD1, 6 bases. CDR1 LNHDA and CDR2 SQIVND come from the germline V gene (reference sequence). Trimming removed 1 base at V and 0 bases at J, with 9 bases between. The CDR3 length is 16 residues. This CDR3 is CASSIATGSNTGELFF. The DNA for the CDR3 is TGTGCCAGTAGTATAGCGACAGGATCGAACACCGGGGAGCTGTTTTTT.

The genes are TRBV10-3 and TRBJ2-5; 8 nucleotides line up with TRBD2. The trim removed 7 bases at V and 5 bases at J, leaving 15 bases unmatched. The CDR3 length is 16 residues. Germline V CDR1 and CDR2: ENHRY, SYGVKD. The CDR3 DNA reads as TGTGCCATCAAATCGGCCCCGGGACTAGGAGAGGAGACCCAGTACTTC. Its translation: CAIKSAPGLGEETQYF.